This T cell receptor (beta chain) originates from a study of blood T cell repertoires in COVID-19. Overall study: Acute and convalescent COVID-19 samples came from the United States, Italy and Spain.

This clone was counted a few times. Allocation to cohorts depended on clinical history reported by the participants. Some clones are missing from TCRdb's copy, which holds only in-frame ones; the method was immunoSEQ multiplex PCR. The sample includes around 310,000 clones, just under 90% of them seen just once. Germline CDR1 MDHEN, CDR2 SYDVKM. V lost 6 bases, J lost 7 bases, and 10 bases stayed unmatched. CDR3 length: 15 residues. Input material: PBMCs or T cells enriched from blood (not recorded which). The chain has TRBV28 and TRBJ1-4; TRBD1 matches 8 bases. This TCR was recovered from a woman in her twenties or thirties who had recovered from COVID-19. In DNA form, the CDR3 reads TGTGCCAGCAGCGCGGGACAGGACGTTAGTGAAAAACTGTTTTTT. It specifies CASSAGQDVSEKLFF.